This T cell receptor (beta chain) was captured by sequencing in a study of cytomegalovirus exposure and HLA in healthy donors. General study points: The study found most TCR sequences rare, yet found some public TCRs in many donors.

Clones were read by immunoSEQ multiplex PCR, and TCRdb kept only the in-frame ones, dropping some. Here the sample spans fewer than 90,000 clones, 96% being singletons. This CDR3 has 13 amino acids. The V gene lost 6 bases and the J gene lost 0 bases, with 6 bases spanning the gap. In germline, CDR1 is MNHNY, CDR2 SVGAGI (reference sequence). This clone showed up just once. Its cognate antigen is unknown. Material for sequencing was PBMCs. The chain couples TRBV6-6 to TRBJ1-5; D is unresolved. This receptor was obtained from a man aged 18 to 35 in good health and CMV-seropositive. CDR3 amino acids: CASSYDSNQPQHF. The DNA of the CDR3 is TGTGCCAGCAGCTATGATAGCAATCAGCCCCAGCATTTT.